This TCR beta chain comes out of a study of CD4 and CD8 cells across lung adenocarcinoma regions. MiXCR, applied by TCRdb to the PCR reads, yields one record per CDR3 protein. Among about 25,000 distinct CDR3 sequences listed, around 53% were seen once. This clonotype was counted ten times or more. V shed 3 bases and J 7 bases; nucleotides not matched to a gene: 6. CDR3 length: 16 residues. Germline CDR1 is ENHRY and CDR2 is SYGVKD. Localized lung adenocarcinoma, a non-small cell lung cancer, affected the donors. The V and J genes are TRBV10-3 and TRBJ2-2; 12 nucleotides align to TRBD1. The TCR was taken from a male donor with lung adenocarcinoma. The CD4 and CD8 labels of this study may be unreliable. The source material was CD8+ T cells from the center of a lung tumor. CDR3 nucleotide sequence: TGTGCCATCAGTGACCCGGGACAGGGGGCGGACGGGGAGCTGTTTTTT. Protein product: CAISDPGQGADGELFF.